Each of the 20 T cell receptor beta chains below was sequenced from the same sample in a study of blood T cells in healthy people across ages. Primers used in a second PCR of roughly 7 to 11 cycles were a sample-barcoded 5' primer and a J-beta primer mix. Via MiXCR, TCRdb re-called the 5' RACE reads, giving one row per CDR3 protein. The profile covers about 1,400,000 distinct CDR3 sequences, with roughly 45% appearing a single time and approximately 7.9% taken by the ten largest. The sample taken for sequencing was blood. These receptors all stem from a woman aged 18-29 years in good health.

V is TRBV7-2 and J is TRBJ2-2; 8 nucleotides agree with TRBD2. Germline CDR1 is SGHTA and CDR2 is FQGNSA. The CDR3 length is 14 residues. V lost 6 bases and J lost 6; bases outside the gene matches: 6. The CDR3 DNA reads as TGTGCCAGCAGTGAGCGACTAGCGTCCGGGGAGCTGTTTTTT. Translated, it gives CASSERLASGELFF.

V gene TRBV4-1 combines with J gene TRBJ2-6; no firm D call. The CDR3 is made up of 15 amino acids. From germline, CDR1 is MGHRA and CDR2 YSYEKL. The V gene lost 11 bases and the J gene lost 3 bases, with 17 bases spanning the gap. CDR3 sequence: CASKSLGFGANVLTF. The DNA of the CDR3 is TGCGCCTCGAAAAGTTTAGGCTTTGGGGCCAACGTCCTGACTTTC.

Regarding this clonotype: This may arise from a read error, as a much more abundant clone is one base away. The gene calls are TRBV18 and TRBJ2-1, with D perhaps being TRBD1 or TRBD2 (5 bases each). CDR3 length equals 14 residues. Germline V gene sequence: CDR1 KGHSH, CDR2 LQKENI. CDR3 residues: CTSSHPLKGSEQFF. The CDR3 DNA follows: TGTACCAGCTCACACCCCTTGAAGGGGAGTGAGCAGTTCTTC.

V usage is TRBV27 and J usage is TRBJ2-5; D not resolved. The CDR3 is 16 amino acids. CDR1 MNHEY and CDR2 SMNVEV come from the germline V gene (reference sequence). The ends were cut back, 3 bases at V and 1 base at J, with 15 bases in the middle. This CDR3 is CASSLIRIGIQETQYF. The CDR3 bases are TGTGCCAGCAGTTTGATAAGGATAGGGATCCAAGAGACCCAGTACTTC.

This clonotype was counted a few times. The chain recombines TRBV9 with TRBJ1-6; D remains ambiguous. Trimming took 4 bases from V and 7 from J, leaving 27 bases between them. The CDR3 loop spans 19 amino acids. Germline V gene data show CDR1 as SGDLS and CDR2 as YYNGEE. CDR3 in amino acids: CASSPSVDKARGRNSPLHF. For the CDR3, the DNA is TGTGCCAGCAGCCCTTCGGTGGATAAGGCCCGAGGGAGGAATTCACCCCTCCACTTT. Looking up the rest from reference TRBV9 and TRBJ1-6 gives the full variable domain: DSGVTQTPKHLITATGQRVTLRCSPRSGDLSVYWYQQSLDQGLQFLIQYYNGEERAKGNILERFSAQQFPDLHSELNLSSLELGDSALYFCASSPSVDKARGRNSPLHFGNGTRLTVT.

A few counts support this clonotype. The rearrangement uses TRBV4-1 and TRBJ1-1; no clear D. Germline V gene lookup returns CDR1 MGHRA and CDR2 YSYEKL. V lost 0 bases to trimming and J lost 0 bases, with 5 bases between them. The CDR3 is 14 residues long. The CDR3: CASSQEELNTEAFF. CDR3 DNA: TGCGCCAGCAGCCAAGAGGAACTGAACACTGAAGCTTTCTTT.

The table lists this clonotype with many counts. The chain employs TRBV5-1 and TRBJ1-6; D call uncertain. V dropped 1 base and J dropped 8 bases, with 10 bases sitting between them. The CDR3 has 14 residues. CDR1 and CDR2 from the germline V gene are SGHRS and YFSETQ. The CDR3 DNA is TGCGCCAGCAGCTTGCGGTCCGAAGATTCACCCCTCCACTTT. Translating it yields CASSLRSEDSPLHF. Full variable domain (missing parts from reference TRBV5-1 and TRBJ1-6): KAGVTQTPRYLIKTRGQQVTLSCSPISGHRSVSWYQQTPGQGLQFLFEYFSETQRNKGNFPGRFSGRQFSNSRSEMNVSTLELGDSALYLCASSLRSEDSPLHFGNGTRLTVT.

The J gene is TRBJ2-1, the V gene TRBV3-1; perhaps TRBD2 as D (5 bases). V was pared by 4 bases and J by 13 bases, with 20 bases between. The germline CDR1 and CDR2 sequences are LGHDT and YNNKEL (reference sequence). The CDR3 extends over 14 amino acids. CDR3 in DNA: TGTGCCAGCAGCCCCTCGGGGAGCCACCTGACCCAGTTCTTC. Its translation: CASSPSGSHLTQFF.

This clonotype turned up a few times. The CDR3 sequence: CASSPGTGIGYYGYTF. CDR3 nucleotide sequence: TGTGCCAGCAGTCCGGGGACAGGGATAGGATACTATGGCTACACCTTC. V is TRBV27 and J is TRBJ1-2; 9 positions agree with TRBD1. J was trimmed by 3 bases and V by 5 bases; bases with no gene match: 10. The CDR3 spans 16 residues. The V gene's germline CDR1 is MNHEY and CDR2 SMNVEV (reference sequence).

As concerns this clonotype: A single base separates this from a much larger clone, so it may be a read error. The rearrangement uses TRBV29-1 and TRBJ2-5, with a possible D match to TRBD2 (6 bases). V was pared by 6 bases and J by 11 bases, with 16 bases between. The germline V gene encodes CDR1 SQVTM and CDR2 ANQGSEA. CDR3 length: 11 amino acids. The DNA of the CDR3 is TGCAGCGTCGCGACTAGTGATGAGCAGTACTTC. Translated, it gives CSVATSDEQYF.

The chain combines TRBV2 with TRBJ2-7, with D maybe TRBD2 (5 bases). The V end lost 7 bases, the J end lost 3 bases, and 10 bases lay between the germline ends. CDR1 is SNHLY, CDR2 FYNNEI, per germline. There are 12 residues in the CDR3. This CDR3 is CASTRTLYEQYF. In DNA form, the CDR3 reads TGTGCCAGCACGAGGACTCTCTACGAGCAGTACTTC.

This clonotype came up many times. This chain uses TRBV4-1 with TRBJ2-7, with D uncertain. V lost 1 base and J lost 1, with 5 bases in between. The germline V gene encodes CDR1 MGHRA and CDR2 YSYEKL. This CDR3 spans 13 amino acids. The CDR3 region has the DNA TGCGCCAGCAGCCAAGTGGAATCCTACGAGCAGTACTTC. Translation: CASSQVESYEQYF.

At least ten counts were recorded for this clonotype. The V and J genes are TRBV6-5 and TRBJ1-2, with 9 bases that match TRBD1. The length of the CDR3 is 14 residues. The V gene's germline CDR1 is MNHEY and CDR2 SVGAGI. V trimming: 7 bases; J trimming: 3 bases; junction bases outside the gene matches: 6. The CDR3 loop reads CASIGTGTYYGYTF. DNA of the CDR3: TGTGCCAGCATCGGGACAGGGACCTACTATGGCTACACCTTC.

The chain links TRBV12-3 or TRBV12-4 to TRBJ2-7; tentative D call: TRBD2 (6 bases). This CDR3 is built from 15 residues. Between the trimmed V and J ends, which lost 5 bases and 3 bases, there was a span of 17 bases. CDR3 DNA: TGTGCCAGCAGTCTGACTGGGACTGAATTCTACGAGCAGTACTTC. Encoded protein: CASSLTGTEFYEQYF.

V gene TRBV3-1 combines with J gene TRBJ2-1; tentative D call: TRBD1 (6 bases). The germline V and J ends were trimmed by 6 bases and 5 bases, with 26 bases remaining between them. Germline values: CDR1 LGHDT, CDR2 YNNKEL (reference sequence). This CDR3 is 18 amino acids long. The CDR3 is CASRLTMGAVGSNNEQFF. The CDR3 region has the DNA TGTGCCAGCAGACTGACGATGGGGGCTGTTGGTTCGAACAATGAGCAGTTCTTC.

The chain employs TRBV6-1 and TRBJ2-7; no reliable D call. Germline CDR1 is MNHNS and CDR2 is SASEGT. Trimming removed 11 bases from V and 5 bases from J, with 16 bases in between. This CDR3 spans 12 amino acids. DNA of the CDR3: TGTGCCGCGCTCGGCTCGTTCCACGAGCAGTACTTC. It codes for CAALGSFHEQYF.

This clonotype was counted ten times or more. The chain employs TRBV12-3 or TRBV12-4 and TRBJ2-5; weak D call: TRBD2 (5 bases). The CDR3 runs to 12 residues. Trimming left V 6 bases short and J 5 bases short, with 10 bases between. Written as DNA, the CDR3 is TGTGCCAGCAGCTCGAGGAGGGAGACCCAGTACTTC. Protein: CASSSRRETQYF.

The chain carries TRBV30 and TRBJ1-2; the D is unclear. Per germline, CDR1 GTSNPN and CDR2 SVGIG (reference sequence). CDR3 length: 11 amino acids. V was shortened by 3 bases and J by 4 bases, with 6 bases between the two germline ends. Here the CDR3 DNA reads TGTGCCTGGAGCGCGGCCTATGGCTACACCTTC. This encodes CAWSAAYGYTF.

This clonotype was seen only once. CDR3 DNA sequence: TGCAGTGCTGCGGGACAGGGGTTCTACGAGCAGTACTTC. Its translation is CSAAGQGFYEQYF. The chain carries TRBV20-1 and TRBJ2-5; 10 nucleotides match TRBD1. The J call may be incorrect, as the DNA end agrees better with TRBJ2-7. This CDR3 spans 13 amino acids. In germline, CDR1 is DFQATT, CDR2 SNEGSKA (reference sequence).

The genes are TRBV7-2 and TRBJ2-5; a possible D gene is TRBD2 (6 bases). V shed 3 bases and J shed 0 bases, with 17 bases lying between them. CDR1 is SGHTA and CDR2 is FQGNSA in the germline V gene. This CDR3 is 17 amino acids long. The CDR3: CASSFSYVTGDQETQYF. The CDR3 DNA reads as TGTGCCAGCAGCTTTTCCTACGTTACGGGAGACCAAGAGACCCAGTACTTC. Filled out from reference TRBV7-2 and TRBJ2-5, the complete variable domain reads GAGVSQSPSNKVTEKGKDVELRCDPISGHTALYWYRQSLGQGLEFLIYFQGNSAPDKSGLPSDRFSAERTGGSVSTLTIQRTQQEDSAVYLCASSFSYVTGDQETQYFGPGTRLLVL.